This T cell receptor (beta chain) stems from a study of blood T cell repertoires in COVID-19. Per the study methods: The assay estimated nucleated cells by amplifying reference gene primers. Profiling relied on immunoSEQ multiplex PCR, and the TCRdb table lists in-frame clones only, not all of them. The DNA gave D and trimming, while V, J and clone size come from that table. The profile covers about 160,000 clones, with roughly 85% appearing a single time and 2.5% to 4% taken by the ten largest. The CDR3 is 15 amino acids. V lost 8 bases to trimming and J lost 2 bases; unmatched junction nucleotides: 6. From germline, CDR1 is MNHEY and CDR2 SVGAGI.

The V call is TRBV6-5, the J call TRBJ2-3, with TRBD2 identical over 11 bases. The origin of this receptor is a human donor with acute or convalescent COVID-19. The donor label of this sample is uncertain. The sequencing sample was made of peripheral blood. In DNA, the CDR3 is TGTGCCAGCGCCAAGACTAGCGGGGCCACAGATACGCAGTATTTT. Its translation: CASAKTSGATDTQYF.